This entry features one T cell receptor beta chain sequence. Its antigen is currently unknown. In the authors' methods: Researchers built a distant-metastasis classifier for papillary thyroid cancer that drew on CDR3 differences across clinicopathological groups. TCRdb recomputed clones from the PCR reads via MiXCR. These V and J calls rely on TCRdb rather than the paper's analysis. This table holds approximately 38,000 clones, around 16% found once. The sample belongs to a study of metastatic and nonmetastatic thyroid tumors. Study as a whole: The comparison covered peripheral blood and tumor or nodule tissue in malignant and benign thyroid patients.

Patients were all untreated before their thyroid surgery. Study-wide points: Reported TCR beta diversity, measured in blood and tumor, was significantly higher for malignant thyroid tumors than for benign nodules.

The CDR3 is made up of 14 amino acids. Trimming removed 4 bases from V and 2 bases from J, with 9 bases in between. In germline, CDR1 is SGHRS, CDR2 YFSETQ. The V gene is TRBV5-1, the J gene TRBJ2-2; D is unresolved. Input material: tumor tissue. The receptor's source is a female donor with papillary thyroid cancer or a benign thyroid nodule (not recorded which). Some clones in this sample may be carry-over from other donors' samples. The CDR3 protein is CASSIQVNTGELFF. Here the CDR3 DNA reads TGCGCCAGCAGCATTCAGGTTAACACCGGGGAGCTGTTTTTT.